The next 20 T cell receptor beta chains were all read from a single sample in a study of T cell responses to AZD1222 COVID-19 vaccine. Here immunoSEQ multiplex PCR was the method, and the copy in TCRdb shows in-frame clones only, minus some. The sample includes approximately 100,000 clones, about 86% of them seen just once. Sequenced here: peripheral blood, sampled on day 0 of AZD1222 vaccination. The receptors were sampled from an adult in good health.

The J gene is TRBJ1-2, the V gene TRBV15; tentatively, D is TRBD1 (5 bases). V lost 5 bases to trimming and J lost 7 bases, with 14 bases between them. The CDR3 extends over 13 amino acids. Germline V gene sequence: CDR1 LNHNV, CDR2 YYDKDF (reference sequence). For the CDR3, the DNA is TGTGCCACCAGCGTATCCAGGGACGGTGGCTACACCTTC. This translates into CATSVSRDGGYTF.

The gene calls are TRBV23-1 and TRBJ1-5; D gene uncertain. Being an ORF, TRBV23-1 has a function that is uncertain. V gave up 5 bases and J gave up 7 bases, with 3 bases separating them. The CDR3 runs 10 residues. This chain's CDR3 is CASSYQPQHF. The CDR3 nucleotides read TGCGCCAGCAGTTACCAGCCCCAGCATTTT.

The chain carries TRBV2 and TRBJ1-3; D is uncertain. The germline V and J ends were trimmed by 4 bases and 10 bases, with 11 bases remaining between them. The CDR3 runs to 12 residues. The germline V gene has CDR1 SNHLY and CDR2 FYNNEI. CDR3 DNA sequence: TGTGCCAGCAGTGTCGAGACTGGGACCATATATTTT. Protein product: CASSVETGTIYF.

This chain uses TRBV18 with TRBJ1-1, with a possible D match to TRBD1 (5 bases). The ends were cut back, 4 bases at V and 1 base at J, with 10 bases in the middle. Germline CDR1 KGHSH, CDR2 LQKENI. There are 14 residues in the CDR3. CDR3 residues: CASSLVGANTEAFF. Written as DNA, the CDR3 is TGTGCCAGCTCACTAGTCGGGGCGAACACTGAAGCTTTCTTT.

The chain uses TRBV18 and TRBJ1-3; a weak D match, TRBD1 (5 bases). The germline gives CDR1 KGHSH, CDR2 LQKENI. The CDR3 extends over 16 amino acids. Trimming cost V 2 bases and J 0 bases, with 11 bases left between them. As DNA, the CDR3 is TGTGCCAGCTCACCAAACCAGGGCAACTCTGGAAACACCATATATTTT. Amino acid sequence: CASSPNQGNSGNTIYF.

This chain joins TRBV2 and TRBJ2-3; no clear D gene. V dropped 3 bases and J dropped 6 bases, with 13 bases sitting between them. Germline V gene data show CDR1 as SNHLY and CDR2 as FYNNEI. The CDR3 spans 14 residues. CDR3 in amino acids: CASSEAPSWDTQYF. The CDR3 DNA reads TGTGCCAGCAGTGAGGCCCCTTCCTGGGATACGCAGTATTTT.

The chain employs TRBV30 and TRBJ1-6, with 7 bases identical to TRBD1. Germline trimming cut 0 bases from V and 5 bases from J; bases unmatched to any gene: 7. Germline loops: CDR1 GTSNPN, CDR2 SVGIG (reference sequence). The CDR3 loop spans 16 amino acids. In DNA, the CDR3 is TGTGCCTGGAGTGTACCCAGGGGGTTAAATAATTCACCCCTCCACTTT. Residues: CAWSVPRGLNNSPLHF. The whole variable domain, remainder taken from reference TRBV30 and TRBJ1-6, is SQTIHQWPATLVQPVGSPLSLECTVEGTSNPNLYWYRQAAGRGLQLLFYSVGIGQISSEVPQNLSASRPQDRQFILSSKKLLLSDSGFYLCAWSVPRGLNNSPLHFGNGTRLTVT.

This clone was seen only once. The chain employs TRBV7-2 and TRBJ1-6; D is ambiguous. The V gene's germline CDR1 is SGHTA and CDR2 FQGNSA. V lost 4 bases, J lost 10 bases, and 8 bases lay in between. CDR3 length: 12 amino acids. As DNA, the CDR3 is TGTGCCAGCAGCTACGGAGAGTCACCCCTCCACTTT. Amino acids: CASSYGESPLHF.

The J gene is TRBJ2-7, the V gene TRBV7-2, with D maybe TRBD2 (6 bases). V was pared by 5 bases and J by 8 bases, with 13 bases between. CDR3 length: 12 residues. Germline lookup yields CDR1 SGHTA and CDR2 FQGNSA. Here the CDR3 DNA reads TGTGCCAGCAGCGCCAGGACTATTCAGCAGTACTTC. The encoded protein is CASSARTIQQYF.

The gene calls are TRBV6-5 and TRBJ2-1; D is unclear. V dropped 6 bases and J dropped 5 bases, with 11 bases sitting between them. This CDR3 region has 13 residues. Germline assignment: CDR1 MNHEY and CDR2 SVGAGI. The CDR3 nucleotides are TGTGCCAGCAGCCCCCAGGTGGACAATGAGCAGTTCTTC. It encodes CASSPQVDNEQFF.

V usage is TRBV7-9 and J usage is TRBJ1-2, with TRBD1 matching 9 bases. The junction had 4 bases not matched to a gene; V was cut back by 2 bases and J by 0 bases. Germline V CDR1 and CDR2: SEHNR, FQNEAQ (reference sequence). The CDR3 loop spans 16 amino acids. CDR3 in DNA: TGTGCCAGCAGCTTAAGGGGACAGGGAGCTAACTATGGCTACACCTTC. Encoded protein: CASSLRGQGANYGYTF. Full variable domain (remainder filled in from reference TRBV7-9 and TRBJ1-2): DTGVSQNPRHKITKRGQNVTFRCDPISEHNRLYWYRQTLGQGPEFLTYFQNEAQLEKSRLLSDRFSAERPKGSFSTLEIQRTEQGDSAMYLCASSLRGQGANYGYTFGSGTRLTVV.

CDR3 amino acids: CSVGTGDSTDTQYF. The CDR3 coding sequence is TGCAGCGTCGGGACAGGGGATAGCACAGATACGCAGTATTTT. V is TRBV29-1 and J is TRBJ2-3, with 10 bases aligning to TRBD1. The CDR3 spans 14 residues. The ends lost 6 bases at V and 0 bases at J; junction bases unmatched: 3. Germline V CDR1 and CDR2: SQVTM, ANQGSEA.

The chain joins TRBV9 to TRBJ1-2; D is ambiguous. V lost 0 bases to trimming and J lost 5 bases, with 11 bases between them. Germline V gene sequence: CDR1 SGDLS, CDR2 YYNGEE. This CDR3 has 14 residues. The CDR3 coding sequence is TGTGCCAGCAGCGTAGATAGCGCAGCTTATGGCTACACCTTC. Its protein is CASSVDSAAYGYTF.

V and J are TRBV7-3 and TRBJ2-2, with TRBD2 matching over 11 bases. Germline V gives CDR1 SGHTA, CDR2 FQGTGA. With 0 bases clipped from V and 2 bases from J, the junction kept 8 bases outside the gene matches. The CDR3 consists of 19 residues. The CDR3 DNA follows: TGTGCCAGCAGCTTAACGAAACCCGGGACTAGCGGCAACACCGGGGAGCTGTTTTTT. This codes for CASSLTKPGTSGNTGELFF.

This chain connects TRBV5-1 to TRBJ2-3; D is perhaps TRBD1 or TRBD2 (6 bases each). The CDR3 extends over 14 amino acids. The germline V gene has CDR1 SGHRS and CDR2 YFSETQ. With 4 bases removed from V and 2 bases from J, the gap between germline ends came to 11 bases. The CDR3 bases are TGCGCCAGCAGCGAACAGGGACTCACAGATACGCAGTATTTT. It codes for CASSEQGLTDTQYF.

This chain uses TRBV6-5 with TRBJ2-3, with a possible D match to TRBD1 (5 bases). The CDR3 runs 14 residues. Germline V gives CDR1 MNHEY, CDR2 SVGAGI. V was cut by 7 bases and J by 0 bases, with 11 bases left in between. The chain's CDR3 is CASTRGISTDTQYF. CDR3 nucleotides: TGTGCCAGCACTAGGGGAATAAGCACAGATACGCAGTATTTT.

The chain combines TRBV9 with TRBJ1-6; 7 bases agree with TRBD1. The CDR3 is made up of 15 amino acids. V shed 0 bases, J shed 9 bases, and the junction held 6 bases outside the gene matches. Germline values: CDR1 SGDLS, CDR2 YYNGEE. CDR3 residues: CASSVAGDRFSPLHF. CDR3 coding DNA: TGTGCCAGCAGCGTAGCGGGGGACAGATTTTCACCCCTCCACTTT. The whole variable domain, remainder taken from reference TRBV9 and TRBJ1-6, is DSGVTQTPKHLITATGQRVTLRCSPRSGDLSVYWYQQSLDQGLQFLIQYYNGEERAKGNILERFSAQQFPDLHSELNLSSLELGDSALYFCASSVAGDRFSPLHFGNGTRLTVT.

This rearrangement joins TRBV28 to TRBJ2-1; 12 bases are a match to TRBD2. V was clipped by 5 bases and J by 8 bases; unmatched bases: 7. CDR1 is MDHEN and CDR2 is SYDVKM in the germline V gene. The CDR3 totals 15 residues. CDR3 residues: CASSQLAGGGDEQFF. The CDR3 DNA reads TGTGCCAGCAGTCAACTAGCGGGGGGAGGAGATGAGCAGTTCTTC.

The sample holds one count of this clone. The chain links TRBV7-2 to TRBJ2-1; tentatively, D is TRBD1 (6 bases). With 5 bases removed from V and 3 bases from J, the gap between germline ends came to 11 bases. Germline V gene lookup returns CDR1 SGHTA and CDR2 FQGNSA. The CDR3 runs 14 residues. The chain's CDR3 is CASSLTGSYNEQFF. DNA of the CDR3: TGTGCCAGCAGCCTTACAGGGAGCTACAATGAGCAGTTCTTC.

In DNA, the CDR3 is TGTGCCAGCAGTGAACGGGGTTCAGGAACTGGAAACACCATATATTTT. This sequence encodes CASSERGSGTGNTIYF. The chain carries TRBV6-1 and TRBJ1-3; the D is unclear. Per the germline V gene, CDR1 is MNHNS and CDR2 is SASEGT. Between the trimmed V and J ends, which lost 2 bases and 2 bases, there was a span of 13 bases. CDR3 length equals 16 residues.